The 8 T cell receptor beta chains reported below all come from one sample, sequenced in a study of T cells expressing NK-cell markers. TCRdb re-called the 5' RACE reads, yielding one record per CDR3 amino acid sequence without DNA. Its clone listing holds some 150,000 distinct CDR3 sequences. Sequencing was performed on blood T cells: a sorted CD56 or NKG2C T cell subset, CD4+ or CD8+ T cells, or bulk PBMC T cells (not recorded which). These receptors came from a man aged 18 to 30 in good health.

The V call is TRBV27, the J call TRBJ2-2; the TCRdb D gene call, TRBD2, has no DNA to confirm it. The CDR3 spans 20 residues. Germline V CDR1 and CDR2: MNHEY, SMNVEV (reference sequence). CDR3 amino acids: CASSLHGWLAGGRGTGELFF.

V and J are TRBV19 and TRBJ2-1. Germline V gene data show CDR1 as LNHDA and CDR2 as SQIVND (reference sequence). The CDR3 extends over 15 amino acids. Here the CDR3 reads CASSINIRSYNEQFF.

V and J are TRBV6-1 and TRBJ2-7; no DNA is available, so the TRBD1 call from TCRdb remains unchecked. CDR1 MNHNS and CDR2 SASEGT come from the germline V gene. The CDR3 sequence is 13 residues long. CDR3 residues: CASSRNNRDEQYF.

This rearrangement joins TRBV24-1 to TRBJ2-2. The CDR3 is made up of 13 amino acids. From germline, CDR1 is KGHDR and CDR2 SFDVKD. The CDR3 is CATMTGNTGELFF.

V usage is TRBV29-1 and J usage is TRBJ2-7; TCRdb's D call of TRBD2 is untestable without DNA. Per the germline V gene, CDR1 is SQVTM and CDR2 is ANQGSEA. The CDR3 loop spans 14 amino acids. The CDR3: CSVQPGTNSYEQYF.

The rearrangement uses TRBV12-3 or TRBV12-4 and TRBJ2-1; the D call of TRBD2 rests on TCRdb alone, since no DNA is present to check it. CDR3 length: 16 residues. The CDR3 loop is CASSLGREIGFNEQFF.

The V call is TRBV6-1, the J call TRBJ1-5; the D gene TCRdb calls, TRBD1, cannot be checked with no DNA. CDR3 length equals 17 residues. The V gene's germline CDR1 is MNHNS and CDR2 SASEGT. The CDR3 is CASRSTGTGISNQPQHF.

The chain employs TRBV6-5 and TRBJ2-5; the D call from TCRdb, TRBD1, cannot be confirmed without DNA. This CDR3 comprises 17 residues. The germline gives CDR1 MNHEY, CDR2 SVGAGI. CDR3 sequence reads: CASSYGWAGGKQETQYF.